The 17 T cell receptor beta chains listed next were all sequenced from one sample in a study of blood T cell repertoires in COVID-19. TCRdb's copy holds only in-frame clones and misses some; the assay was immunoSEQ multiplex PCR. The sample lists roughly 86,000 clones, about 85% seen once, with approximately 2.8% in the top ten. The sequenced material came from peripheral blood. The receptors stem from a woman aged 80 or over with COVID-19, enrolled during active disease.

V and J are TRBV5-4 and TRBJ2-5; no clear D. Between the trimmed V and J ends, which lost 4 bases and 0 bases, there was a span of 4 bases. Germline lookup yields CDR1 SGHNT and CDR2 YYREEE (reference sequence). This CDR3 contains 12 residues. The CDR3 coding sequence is TGTGCCAGCAGCACGGACCAAGAGACCCAGTACTTC. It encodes CASSTDQETQYF.

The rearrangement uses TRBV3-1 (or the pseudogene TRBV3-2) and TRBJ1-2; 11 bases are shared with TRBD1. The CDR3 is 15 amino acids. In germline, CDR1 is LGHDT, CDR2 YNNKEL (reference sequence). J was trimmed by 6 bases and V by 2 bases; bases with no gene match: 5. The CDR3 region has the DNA TGTGCCAGCAGCCAAACCGGACAGGGGGCAAATGGCTACACCTTC. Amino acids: CASSQTGQGANGYTF.

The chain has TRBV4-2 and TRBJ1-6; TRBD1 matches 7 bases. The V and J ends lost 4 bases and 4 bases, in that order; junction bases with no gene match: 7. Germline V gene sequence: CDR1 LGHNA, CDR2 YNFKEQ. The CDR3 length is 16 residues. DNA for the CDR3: TGTGCCAGCAGCCCGACACAGACAGGGTATAATTCACCCCTCCACTTT. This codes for CASSPTQTGYNSPLHF.

For the CDR3, the DNA is TGTGCCAGCAGCTTACTGGACAGGGCTTCACCCCTCCACTTT. Its translation is CASSLLDRASPLHF. The genes are TRBV7-9 and TRBJ1-6; 8 nucleotides align to TRBD1. There are 14 residues in the CDR3. With V trimmed by 2 bases and J by 9 bases, 3 bases remained unmatched. The germline V gene encodes CDR1 SEHNR and CDR2 FQNEAQ (reference sequence). Based on the CDR3 plus reference TRBV7-9 and TRBJ1-6, the full variable domain is DTGVSQNPRHKITKRGQNVTFRCDPISEHNRLYWYRQTLGQGPEFLTYFQNEAQLEKSRLLSDRFSAERPKGSFSTLEIQRTEQGDSAMYLCASSLLDRASPLHFGNGTRLTVT.

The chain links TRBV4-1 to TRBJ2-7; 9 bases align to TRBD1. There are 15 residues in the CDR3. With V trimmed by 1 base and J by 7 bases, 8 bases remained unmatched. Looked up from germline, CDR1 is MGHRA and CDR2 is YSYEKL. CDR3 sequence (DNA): TGCGCCAGCAGCCAAGTGTACAGGGGGCGTTGGGAGCAGTACTTC. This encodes CASSQVYRGRWEQYF.

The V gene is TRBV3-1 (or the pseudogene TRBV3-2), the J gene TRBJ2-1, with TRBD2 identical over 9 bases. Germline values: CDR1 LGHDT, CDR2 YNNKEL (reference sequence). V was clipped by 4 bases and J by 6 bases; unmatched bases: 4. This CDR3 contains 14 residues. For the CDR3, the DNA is TGTGCCAGCAGCCCCCGACTAGCGGCCAATGAGCAGTTCTTC. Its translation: CASSPRLAANEQFF.

The CDR3 DNA reads as TGTGCCACCAGTGCAGGACAGGGTTCCTACAATGAGCAGTTCTTC. Protein: CATSAGQGSYNEQFF. This sequence joins TRBV24-1 and TRBJ2-1, with 8 bases lining up with TRBD1. The V gene's germline CDR1 is KGHDR and CDR2 SFDVKD. V lost 5 bases, J lost 1 base, and 3 bases stayed unmatched. The CDR3 spans 15 residues.

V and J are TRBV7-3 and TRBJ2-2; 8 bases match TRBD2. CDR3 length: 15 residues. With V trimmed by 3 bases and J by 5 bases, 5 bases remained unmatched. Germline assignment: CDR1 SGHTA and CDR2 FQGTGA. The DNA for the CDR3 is TGTGCCAGCAGCTTCTCTGCGGGAGGAACCGGGGAGCTGTTTTTT. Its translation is CASSFSAGGTGELFF.

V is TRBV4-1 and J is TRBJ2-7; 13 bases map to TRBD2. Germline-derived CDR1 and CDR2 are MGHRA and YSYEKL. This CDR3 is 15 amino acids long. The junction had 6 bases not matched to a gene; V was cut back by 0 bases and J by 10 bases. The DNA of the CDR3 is TGCGCCAGCAGCCAAGAACCACTAGCGGGAGGGCCTCAGTACTTC. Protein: CASSQEPLAGGPQYF.

Here the CDR3 DNA reads TGTGCCAGCACTCAATGGGACAGGGCATTGAACACTGAAGCTTTCTTT. This codes for CASTQWDRALNTEAFF. The chain carries TRBV28 and TRBJ1-1, with 9 bases fitting TRBD1. V lost 7 bases to trimming and J lost 0 bases; unmatched junction nucleotides: 9. CDR3 size: 16 residues. Germline CDR1 and CDR2: MDHEN and SYDVKM.

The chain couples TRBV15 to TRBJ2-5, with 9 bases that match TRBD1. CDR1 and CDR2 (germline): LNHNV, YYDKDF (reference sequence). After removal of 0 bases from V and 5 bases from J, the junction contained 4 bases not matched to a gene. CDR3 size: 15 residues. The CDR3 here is CATSREGQGWETQYF. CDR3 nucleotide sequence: TGTGCCACCAGCAGAGAGGGACAGGGATGGGAGACCCAGTACTTC.

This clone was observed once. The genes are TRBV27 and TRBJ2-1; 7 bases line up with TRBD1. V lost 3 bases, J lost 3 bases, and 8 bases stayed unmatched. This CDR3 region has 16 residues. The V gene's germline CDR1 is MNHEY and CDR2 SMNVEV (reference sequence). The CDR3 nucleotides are TGTGCCAGCAGTTTCGCATCGGCAGGGGGCTACAATGAGCAGTTCTTC. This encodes CASSFASAGGYNEQFF.

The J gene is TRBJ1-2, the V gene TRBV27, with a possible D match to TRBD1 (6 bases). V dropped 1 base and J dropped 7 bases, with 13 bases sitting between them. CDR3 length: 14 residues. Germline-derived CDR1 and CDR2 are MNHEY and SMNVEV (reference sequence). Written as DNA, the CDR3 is TGTGCCAGCAGTTTATGGGGGGGGCCGGTTGGCTACACCTTC. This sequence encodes CASSLWGGPVGYTF.

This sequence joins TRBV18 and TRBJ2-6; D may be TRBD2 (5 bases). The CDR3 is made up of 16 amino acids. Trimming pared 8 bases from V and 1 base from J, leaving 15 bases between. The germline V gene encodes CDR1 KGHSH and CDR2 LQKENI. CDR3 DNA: TGTGCCAGCCACCCTTCGAGGGCATCTGGGGCCAACGTCCTGACTTTC. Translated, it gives CASHPSRASGANVLTF.

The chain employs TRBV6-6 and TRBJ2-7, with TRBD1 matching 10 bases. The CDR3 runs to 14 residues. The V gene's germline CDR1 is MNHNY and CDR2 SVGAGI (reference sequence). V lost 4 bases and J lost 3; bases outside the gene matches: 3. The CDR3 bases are TGTGCCAGCAGTTCCCGGGACAGGGGCTACGAGCAGTACTTC. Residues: CASSSRDRGYEQYF.

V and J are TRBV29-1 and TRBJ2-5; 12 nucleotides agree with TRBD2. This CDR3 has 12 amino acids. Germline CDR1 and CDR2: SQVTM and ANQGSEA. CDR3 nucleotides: TGCAGTTCCCTAGCGGGAGGGGAGACCCAGTACTTC. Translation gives CSSLAGGETQYF.

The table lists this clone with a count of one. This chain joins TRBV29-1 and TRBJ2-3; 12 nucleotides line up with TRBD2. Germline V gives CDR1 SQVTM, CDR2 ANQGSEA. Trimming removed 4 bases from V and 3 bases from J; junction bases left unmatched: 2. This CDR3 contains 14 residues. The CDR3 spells CSVASGGGTDTQYF. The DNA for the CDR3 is TGCAGCGTTGCTAGCGGGGGGGGAACAGATACGCAGTATTTT.